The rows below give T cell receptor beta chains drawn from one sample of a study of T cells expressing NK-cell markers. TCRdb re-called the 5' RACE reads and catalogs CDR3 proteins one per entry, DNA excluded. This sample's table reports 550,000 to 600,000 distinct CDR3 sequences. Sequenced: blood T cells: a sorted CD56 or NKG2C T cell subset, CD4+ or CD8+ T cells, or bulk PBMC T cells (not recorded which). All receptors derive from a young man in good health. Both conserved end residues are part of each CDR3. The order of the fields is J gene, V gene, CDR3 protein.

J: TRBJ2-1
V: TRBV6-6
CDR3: CAPPGRDEQFF

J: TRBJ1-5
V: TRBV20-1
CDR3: CSASRSSGGLGNQPQHF

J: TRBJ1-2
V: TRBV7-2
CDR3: CASSARTHSGYDYTF

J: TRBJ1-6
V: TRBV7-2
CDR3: CASSSPRGPILSPLHF

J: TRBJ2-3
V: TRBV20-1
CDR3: CSARASAGLDTQYF

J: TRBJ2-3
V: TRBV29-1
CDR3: CSVDQSTDTQYF

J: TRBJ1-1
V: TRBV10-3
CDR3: CAISESFGAFF

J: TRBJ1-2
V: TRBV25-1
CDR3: CASSDPGATGYTF

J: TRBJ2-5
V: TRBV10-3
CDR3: CAISRTGDGIETQYF

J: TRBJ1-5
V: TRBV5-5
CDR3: CASSINSAQPQHF

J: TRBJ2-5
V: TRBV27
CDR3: CASSLSFRGEETQYF

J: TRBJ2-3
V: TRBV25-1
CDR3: CASNSGRDTQYF

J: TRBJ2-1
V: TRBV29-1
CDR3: CSATQRGGTNEQFF

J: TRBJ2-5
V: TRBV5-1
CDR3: CASSLGQEETQYF

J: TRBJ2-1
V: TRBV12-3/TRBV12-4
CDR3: CASPFPPKGQFF